The rows below give T cell receptor beta chains drawn from one sample of a study of cytomegalovirus exposure and HLA in healthy donors. Some clones are missing from TCRdb's copy, which holds only in-frame ones; the method was immunoSEQ multiplex PCR. The repertoire holds 60,000 to 70,000 clones, with less than 75% as singletons. Material: PBMCs. These receptors were taken from a middle-aged man in good health and CMV-seropositive. Each CDR3 is given with its conserved first and last residue. A D gene is named only where the DNA matches it firmly. The size field is filled for only some rows; it gives once, few, many or a size class.

d_gene	v_gene	j_gene	abundance	CDR3nt	CDR3aa
TRBD1	TRBV5-4	TRBJ1-4	few	TGTGCCAGCAGCTCAGACCAGGGGGCCCTTAATGAAAAACTGTTTTTT	CASSSDQGALNEKLFF
.	TRBV6-5	TRBJ1-1	.	TGTGCCAGCATGAGGGTTTCTCGGGCTGAAGCTTTCTTT	CASMRVSRAEAFF
TRBD1	TRBV9	TRBJ1-2	.	TGTGCCAGCAGCCCCGAAACAGGGGCTAACTATGGCTACACCTTC	CASSPETGANYGYTF
.	TRBV25-1	TRBJ1-1	.	TGTGCCAGCAGTGAATCGCGCAGGGGCTGGGGTGAAGCTTTCTTT	CASSESRRGWGEAFF
.	TRBV9	TRBJ1-2	.	TGTGCCAGCAGCGCCCGGGGATTTTACTATGGCTACACCTTC	CASSARGFYYGYTF
TRBD1	TRBV6-6	TRBJ2-7	.	TGTGCCAGCAGTTACGGGACAGCGATCCGCTACGAGCAGTACTTC	CASSYGTAIRYEQYF
TRBD1	TRBV30	TRBJ2-5	.	TGTGCCTGGAGTGTAGTTACAGGGGGCCAAGAGACCCAGTACTTC	CAWSVVTGGQETQYF
.	TRBV18	TRBJ2-7	.	TGTGCCAGCTCACCAGGCACCTCCTACGAGCAGTACTTC	CASSPGTSYEQYF
TRBD1	TRBV4-3	TRBJ1-2	.	TGCGCCAGCAGCCAGGACAGGGGAGGGGGCTACACCTTC	CASSQDRGGGYTF
TRBD1	TRBV7-9	TRBJ2-5	.	TGTGCCAGCAGCACAGGGGATGTGACCCAGTACTTC	CASSTGDVTQYF
.	TRBV27	TRBJ1-2	.	TGTGCCAGCAGCCGGGGGACGGGGAATGGCTACACCTTC	CASSRGTGNGYTF
.	TRBV5-1	TRBJ2-2	.	TGCGCCAGCAGCTTGGGAGTCGCTTCGGCGAACACCGGGGAGCTGTTTTTT	CASSLGVASANTGELFF
.	TRBV5-6	TRBJ1-5	.	TGTGCCAGCAGCTTGACCCCAGGGGTCGGTCAGCCCCAGCATTTT	CASSLTPGVGQPQHF
TRBD1	TRBV5-4	TRBJ2-7	.	TGTGCCAGCAGCTTGTACCGGAGGCAGGGGGCCTACGAGCAGTACTTC	CASSLYRRQGAYEQYF
.	TRBV4-1	TRBJ1-1	.	TGCGCCAGCAGCCAGCTCGACAGGTGGGCTGAAGCTTTCTTT	CASSQLDRWAEAFF
.	TRBV28	TRBJ1-4	.	TGTGCCAGCAGATCCAATTTGAGGGAGCTTAATGAAAAACTGTTTTTT	CASRSNLRELNEKLFF
.	TRBV7-8	TRBJ1-4	.	TGTGCCAGCAGCTTAGCGGCAAGGGGATTGGGTGAAAAACTGTTTTTT	CASSLAARGLGEKLFF
TRBD1	TRBV19	TRBJ1-2	.	TGTGCCAGTAGTGGACAGGGGGCTGACTATGGCTACACCTTC	CASSGQGADYGYTF
TRBD1	TRBV7-8	TRBJ2-2	few	TGTGCCAGCAGCCCAGGACAGGGGACGGCCGGGGAGCTGTTTTTT	CASSPGQGTAGELFF
.	TRBV7-2	TRBJ1-5	.	TGTGCCAGCAGCTGGCCACATAGCAATCAGCCCCAGCATTTT	CASSWPHSNQPQHF
TRBD1	TRBV7-9	TRBJ2-7	.	TGTGCCAGCAGGTTAACAGGGGAAACCTACGAGCAGTACTTC	CASRLTGETYEQYF
TRBD1	TRBV7-9	TRBJ1-2	.	TGTGCCAGCAGCTTCGACAGGGGGGACTATGGCTACACCTTC	CASSFDRGDYGYTF
TRBD2	TRBV18	TRBJ2-7	.	TGTGCCAGCTCACCGCGGGGGAACTCCTACGAGCAGTACTTC	CASSPRGNSYEQYF
TRBD2	TRBV5-1	TRBJ2-7	.	TGCGCCAGCAGCTTGGCGGGGCTAGCGGGTTACGAGCAGTACTTC	CASSLAGLAGYEQYF
.	TRBV7-9	TRBJ2-7	.	TGTGCCAGCCGCCCCCCTGGTGGGGAGTCCGAGCAGTACTTC	CASRPPGGESEQYF
TRBD1	TRBV29-1	TRBJ1-2	.	TGCAGCGGGTGGGGACAGGGGGCTGGTGGCTACACCTTC	CSGWGQGAGGYTF
TRBD2	TRBV5-1	TRBJ2-7	.	TGCGCCAGCAGCCCGGGGACTAAATACGAGCAGTACTTC	CASSPGTKYEQYF
TRBD1	TRBV19	TRBJ2-1	few	TGTGCCAGTAGTTCCCGGGTGGGACAGGGAGGCAATGAGCAGTTCTTC	CASSSRVGQGGNEQFF
.	TRBV5-6	TRBJ1-6	.	TGTGCCAGCAGCTTGACCGCCACCCAGAGGTCACCCCTCCACTTT	CASSLTATQRSPLHF
.	TRBV2	TRBJ2-4	.	TGTGCCAGCAGCCCCGACAGACTAGCCAAAAACATTCAGTACTTC	CASSPDRLAKNIQYF
.	TRBV28	TRBJ2-5	.	TGTGCCAGCATTGCCGGGAGGACAGCTTTCCAAGAGACCCAGTACTTC	CASIAGRTAFQETQYF
TRBD2	TRBV7-2	TRBJ2-3	once	TGTGCCAGCAGCTTAGGACTAGCGGGGAGCACAGATACGCAGTATTTT	CASSLGLAGSTDTQYF
TRBD2	TRBV5-1	TRBJ2-7	.	TGCGCCAGCAGCTCCCCCCTTTCTAGCGGGAGGACCTACGAGCAGTACTTC	CASSSPLSSGRTYEQYF
TRBD1	TRBV30	TRBJ1-1	.	TGTGCCTGGTCTCGGACAGGGCGGGGCCGTCGGGACACTGAAGCTTTCTTT	CAWSRTGRGRRDTEAFF
.	TRBV30	TRBJ2-5	.	TGTGCCTGGGGCAGGGTAGTAGAGACCCAGTACTTC	CAWGRVVETQYF
TRBD1	TRBV5-1	TRBJ1-2	.	TGCGCCAGCAGTGGGGGACAGGGTGACTATGGCTACACCTTC	CASSGGQGDYGYTF
.	TRBV19	TRBJ2-7	.	TGTGCCAGTCGAGGACAGAGCTACGAGCAGTACTTC	CASRGQSYEQYF
TRBD2	TRBV11-2	TRBJ2-1	.	TGTGCCAGCAGCTCCGTAGCGGGAAGGAATGAGCAGTTCTTC	CASSSVAGRNEQFF
TRBD1	TRBV19	TRBJ2-7	.	TGTGCCAGTAGTCAGGACAGGTCTTCTGGGCAGTACTTC	CASSQDRSSGQYF
.	TRBV9	TRBJ1-5	.	TGTGCCAGCAACGGGGTAACCAGCAATCAGCCCCAGCATTTT	CASNGVTSNQPQHF
TRBD1	TRBV7-9	TRBJ1-3	.	TGTGCCACCCGCCCAAGGGACAGGGGATACGGAAACACCATATATTTT	CATRPRDRGYGNTIYF
.	TRBV15	TRBJ2-7	few	TGTGCCACCTCGAGGGTGGGAGGATCCTACGAGCAGTACTTC	CATSRVGGSYEQYF
.	TRBV7-9	TRBJ1-3	.	TGTGCCAGCAGCTTTAGCGTAGGTACTGGAAACACCATATATTTT	CASSFSVGTGNTIYF